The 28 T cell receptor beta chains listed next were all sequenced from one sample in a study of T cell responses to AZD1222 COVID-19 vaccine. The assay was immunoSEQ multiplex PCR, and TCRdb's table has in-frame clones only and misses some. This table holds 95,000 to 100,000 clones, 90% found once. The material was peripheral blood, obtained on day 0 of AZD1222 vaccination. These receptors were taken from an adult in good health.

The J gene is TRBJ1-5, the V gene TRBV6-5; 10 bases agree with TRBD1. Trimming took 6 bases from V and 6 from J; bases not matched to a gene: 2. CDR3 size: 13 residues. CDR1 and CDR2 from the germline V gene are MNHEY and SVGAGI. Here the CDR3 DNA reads TGTGCCAGCAGCCGGGACAGGGGTCAGCCCCAGCATTTT. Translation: CASSRDRGQPQHF.

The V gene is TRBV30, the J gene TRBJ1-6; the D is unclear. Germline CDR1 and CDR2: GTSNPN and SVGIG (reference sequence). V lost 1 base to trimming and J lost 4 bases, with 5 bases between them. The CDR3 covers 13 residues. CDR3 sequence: CAWSGAYNSPLHF. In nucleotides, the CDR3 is TGTGCCTGGAGTGGGGCGTATAATTCACCCCTCCACTTT. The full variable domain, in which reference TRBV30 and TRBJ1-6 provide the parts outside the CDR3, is SQTIHQWPATLVQPVGSPLSLECTVEGTSNPNLYWYRQAAGRGLQLLFYSVGIGQISSEVPQNLSASRPQDRQFILSSKKLLLSDSGFYLCAWSGAYNSPLHFGNGTRLTVT.

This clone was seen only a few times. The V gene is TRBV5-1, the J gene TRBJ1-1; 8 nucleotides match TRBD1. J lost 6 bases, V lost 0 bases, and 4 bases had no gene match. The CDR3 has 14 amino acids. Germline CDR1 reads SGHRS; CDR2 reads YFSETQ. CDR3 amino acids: CASSLVDRVAEAFF. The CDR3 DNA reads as TGCGCCAGCAGCTTGGTGGACAGGGTTGCTGAAGCTTTCTTT. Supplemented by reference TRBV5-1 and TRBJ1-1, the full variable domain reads KAGVTQTPRYLIKTRGQQVTLSCSPISGHRSVSWYQQTPGQGLQFLFEYFSETQRNKGNFPGRFSGRQFSNSRSEMNVSTLELGDSALYLCASSLVDRVAEAFFGQGTRLTVV.

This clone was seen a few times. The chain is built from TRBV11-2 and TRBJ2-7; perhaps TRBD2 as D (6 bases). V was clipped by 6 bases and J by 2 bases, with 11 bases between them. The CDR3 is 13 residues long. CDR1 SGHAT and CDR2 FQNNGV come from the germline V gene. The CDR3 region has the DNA TGTGCCAGCAGGGGGACTGGCCCCTACGAGCAGTACTTC. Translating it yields CASRGTGPYEQYF.

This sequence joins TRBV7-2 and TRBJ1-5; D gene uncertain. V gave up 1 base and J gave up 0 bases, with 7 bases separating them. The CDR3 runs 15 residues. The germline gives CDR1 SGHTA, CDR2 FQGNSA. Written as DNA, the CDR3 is TGTGCCAGCAGCTTAGGGCCAGATAGCAATCAGCCCCAGCATTTT. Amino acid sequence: CASSLGPDSNQPQHF.

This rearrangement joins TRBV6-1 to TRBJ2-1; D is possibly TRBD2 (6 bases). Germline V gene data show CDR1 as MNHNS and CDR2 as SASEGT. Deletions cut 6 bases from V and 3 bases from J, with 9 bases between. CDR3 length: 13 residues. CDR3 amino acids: CASSPGVYNEQFF. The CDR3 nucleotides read TGTGCCAGCAGCCCGGGGGTCTACAATGAGCAGTTCTTC.

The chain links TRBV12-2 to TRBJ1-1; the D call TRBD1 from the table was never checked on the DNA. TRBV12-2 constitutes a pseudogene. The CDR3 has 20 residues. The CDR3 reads CASRLPCEGQGIRQNTEAFF. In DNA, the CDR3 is TGTGCAAGTCGCTTACCATGCGAGGGACAGGGAATAAGGCAGAACACTGAAGCTTTCTTT.

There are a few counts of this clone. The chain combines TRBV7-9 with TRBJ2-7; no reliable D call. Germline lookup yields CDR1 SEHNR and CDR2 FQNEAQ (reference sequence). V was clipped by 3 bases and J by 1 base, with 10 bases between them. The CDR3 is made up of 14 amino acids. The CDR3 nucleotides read TGTGCCAGCAGCTTGCTCGGGCCTTCCTACGAGCAGTACTTC. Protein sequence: CASSLLGPSYEQYF.

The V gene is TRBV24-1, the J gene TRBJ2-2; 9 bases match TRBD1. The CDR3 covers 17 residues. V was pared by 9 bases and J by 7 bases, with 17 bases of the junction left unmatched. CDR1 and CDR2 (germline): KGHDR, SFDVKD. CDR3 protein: CATSPVTGGANGGELFF. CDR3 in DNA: TGTGCCACCTCGCCCGTAACAGGGGGCGCTAACGGCGGGGAGCTGTTTTTT.

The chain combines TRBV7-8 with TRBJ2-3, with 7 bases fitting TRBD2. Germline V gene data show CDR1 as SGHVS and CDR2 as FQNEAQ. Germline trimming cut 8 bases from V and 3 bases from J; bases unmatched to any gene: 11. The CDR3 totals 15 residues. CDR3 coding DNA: TGTGCCAGCGGAGATAGCGGGTTAAGTACAGATACGCAGTATTTT. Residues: CASGDSGLSTDTQYF.

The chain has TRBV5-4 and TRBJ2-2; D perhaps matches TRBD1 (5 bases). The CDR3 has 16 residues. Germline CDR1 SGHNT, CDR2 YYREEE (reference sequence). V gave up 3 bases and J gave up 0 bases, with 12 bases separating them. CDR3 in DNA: TGTGCCAGCAGCTCGCGACAGTCTCCGAACACCGGGGAGCTGTTTTTT. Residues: CASSSRQSPNTGELFF.

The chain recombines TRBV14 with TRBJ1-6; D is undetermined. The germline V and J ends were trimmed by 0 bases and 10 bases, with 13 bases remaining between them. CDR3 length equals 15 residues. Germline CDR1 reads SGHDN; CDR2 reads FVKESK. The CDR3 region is CASSQDLTGGSPLHF. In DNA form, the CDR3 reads TGTGCCAGCAGCCAAGATCTAACGGGCGGGTCACCCCTCCACTTT.

DNA of the CDR3: TGTGCCAGCTCATTAGATGGTGAAAAACTGTTTTTT. Protein sequence: CASSLDGEKLFF. The chain combines TRBV18 with TRBJ1-4; D not certain. Per germline, CDR1 KGHSH and CDR2 LQKENI. Trimming removed 5 bases at V and 7 bases at J, with 8 bases between. The CDR3 runs 12 residues.

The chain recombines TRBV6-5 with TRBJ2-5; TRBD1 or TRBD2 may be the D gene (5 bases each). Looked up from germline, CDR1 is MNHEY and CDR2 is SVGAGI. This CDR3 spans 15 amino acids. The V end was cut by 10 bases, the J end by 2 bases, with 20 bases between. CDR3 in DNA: TGTGCCATCACTGGGGGTACGGACCCGCAAGAGACCCAGTACTTC. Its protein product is CAITGGTDPQETQYF.

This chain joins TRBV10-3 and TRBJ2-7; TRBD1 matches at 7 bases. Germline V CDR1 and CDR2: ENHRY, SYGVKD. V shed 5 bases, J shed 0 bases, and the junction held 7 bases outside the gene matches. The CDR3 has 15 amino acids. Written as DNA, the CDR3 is TGTGCCATCAGTCCAACAGGGGCCGACTCCTACGAGCAGTACTTC. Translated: CAISPTGADSYEQYF.

For the CDR3, the DNA is TGTGCCAGCAGTGGAAAAGCCATCAGCTATGGCTACACCTTC. Amino acid sequence: CASSGKAISYGYTF. The chain combines TRBV6-4 with TRBJ1-2; no reliable D call. CDR1 is MRHNA and CDR2 is SNTAGT in the germline V gene. Deletions cut 4 bases from V and 4 bases from J, with 13 bases between. The CDR3 extends over 14 amino acids.

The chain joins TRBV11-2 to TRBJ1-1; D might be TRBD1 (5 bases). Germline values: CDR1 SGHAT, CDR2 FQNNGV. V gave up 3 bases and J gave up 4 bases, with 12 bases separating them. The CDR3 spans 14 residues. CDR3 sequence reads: CASSFWGGGTEAFF. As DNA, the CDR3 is TGTGCCAGCAGCTTTTGGGGTGGGGGCACTGAAGCTTTCTTT. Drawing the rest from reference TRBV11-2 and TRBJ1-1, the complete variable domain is EAGVAQSPRYKIIEKRQSVAFWCNPISGHATLYWYQQILGQGPKLLIQFQNNGVVDDSQLPKDRFSAERLKGVDSTLKIQPAKLEDSAVYLCASSFWGGGTEAFFGQGTRLTVV.

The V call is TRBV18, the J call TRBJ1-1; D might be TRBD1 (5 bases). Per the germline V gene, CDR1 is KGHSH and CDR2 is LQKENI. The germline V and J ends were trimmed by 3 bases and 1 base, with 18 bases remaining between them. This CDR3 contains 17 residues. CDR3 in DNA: TGTGCCAGCTCACCGACGAATCTCGGGACCCAGAACACTGAAGCTTTCTTT. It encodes CASSPTNLGTQNTEAFF.

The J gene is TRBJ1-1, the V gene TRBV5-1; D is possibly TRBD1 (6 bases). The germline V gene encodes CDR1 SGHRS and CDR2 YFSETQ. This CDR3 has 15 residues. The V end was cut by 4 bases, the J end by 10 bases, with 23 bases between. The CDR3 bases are TGCGCCAGCAGCCAGGGCGACAGGTTGGCCTCCGGAGCTTTCTTT. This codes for CASSQGDRLASGAFF.

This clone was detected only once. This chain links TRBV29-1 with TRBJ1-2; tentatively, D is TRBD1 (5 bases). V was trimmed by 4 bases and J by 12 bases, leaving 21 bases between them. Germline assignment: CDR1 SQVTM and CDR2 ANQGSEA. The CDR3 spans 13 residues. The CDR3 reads CSVGGYGQGGNTF. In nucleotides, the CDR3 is TGCAGCGTTGGAGGCTACGGGCAGGGAGGCAACACCTTC.

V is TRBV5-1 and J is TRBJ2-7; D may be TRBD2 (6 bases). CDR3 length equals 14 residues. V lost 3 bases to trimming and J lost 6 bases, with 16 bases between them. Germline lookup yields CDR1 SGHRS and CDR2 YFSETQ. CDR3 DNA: TGCGCCAGCAGCTCGGGACTTGAGGTTGGCGAGCAGTACTTC. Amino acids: CASSSGLEVGEQYF.

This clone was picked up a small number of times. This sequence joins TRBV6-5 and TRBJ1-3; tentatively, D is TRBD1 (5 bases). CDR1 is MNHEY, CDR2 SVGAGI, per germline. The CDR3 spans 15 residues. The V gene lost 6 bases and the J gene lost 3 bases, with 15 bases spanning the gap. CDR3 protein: CASRGYGGNGNTIYF. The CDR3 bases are TGTGCCAGCAGGGGTTATGGGGGAAATGGAAACACCATATATTTT.

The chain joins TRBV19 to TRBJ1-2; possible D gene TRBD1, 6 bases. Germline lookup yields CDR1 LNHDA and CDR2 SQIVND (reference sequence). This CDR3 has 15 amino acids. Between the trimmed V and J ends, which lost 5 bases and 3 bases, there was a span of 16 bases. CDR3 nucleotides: TGTGCCAGTAGTCCCTTCAGGGGAGGGGACTATGGCTACACCTTC. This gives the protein CASSPFRGGDYGYTF.

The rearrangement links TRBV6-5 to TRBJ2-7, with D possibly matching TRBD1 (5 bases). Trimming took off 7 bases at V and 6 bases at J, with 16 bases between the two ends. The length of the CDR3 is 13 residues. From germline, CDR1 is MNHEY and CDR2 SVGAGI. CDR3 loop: CASNQPADSEQYF. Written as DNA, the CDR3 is TGTGCCAGCAACCAACCAGCAGACAGCGAGCAGTACTTC.

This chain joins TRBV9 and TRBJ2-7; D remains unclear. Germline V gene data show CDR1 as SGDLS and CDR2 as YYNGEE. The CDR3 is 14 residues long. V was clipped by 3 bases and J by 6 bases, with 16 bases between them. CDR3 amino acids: CASSALDGSSEQYF. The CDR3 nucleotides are TGTGCCAGCAGCGCCTTGGACGGCTCCAGCGAGCAGTACTTC. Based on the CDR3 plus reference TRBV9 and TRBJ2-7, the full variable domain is DSGVTQTPKHLITATGQRVTLRCSPRSGDLSVYWYQQSLDQGLQFLIQYYNGEERAKGNILERFSAQQFPDLHSELNLSSLELGDSALYFCASSALDGSSEQYFGPGTRLTVT.

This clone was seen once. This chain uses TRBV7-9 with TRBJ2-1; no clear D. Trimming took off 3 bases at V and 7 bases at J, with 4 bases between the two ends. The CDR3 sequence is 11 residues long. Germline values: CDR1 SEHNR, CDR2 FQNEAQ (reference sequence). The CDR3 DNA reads TGTGCCAGCAGCTTCGGGAATGAGCAGTTCTTC. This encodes CASSFGNEQFF.

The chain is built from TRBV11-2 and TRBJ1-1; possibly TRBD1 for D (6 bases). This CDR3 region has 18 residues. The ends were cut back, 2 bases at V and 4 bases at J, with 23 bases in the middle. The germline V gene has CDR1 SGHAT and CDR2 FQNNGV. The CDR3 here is CASSLQVKGVGEGTEAFF. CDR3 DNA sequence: TGTGCCAGCAGCTTACAGGTTAAGGGGGTCGGGGAAGGCACTGAAGCTTTCTTT.

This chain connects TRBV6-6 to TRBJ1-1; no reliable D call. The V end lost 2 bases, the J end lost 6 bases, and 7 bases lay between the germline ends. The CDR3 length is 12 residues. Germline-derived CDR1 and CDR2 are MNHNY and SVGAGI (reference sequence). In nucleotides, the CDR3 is TGTGCCAGCAGTTACAGACTCGCTGAAGCTTTCTTT. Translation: CASSYRLAEAFF.